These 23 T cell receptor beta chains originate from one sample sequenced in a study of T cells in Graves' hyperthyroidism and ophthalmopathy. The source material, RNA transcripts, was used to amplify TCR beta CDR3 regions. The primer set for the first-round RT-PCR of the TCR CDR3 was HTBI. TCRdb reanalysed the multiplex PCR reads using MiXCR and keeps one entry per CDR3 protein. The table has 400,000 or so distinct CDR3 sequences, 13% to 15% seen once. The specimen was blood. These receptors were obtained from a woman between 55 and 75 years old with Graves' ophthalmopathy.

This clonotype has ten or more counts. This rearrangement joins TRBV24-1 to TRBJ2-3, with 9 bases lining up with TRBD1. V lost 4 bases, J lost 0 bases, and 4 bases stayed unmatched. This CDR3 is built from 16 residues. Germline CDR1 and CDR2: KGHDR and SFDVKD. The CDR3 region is CATSDLGQGSTDTQYF. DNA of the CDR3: TGTGCCACCAGTGACCTTGGACAGGGGAGCACAGATACGCAGTATTTT.

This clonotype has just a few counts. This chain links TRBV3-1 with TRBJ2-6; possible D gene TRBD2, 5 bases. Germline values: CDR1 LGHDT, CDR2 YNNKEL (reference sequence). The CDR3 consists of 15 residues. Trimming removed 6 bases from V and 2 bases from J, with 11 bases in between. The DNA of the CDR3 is TGTGCCAGCAGGACTACCTTTACTGGGGCCAACGTCCTGACTTTC. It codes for CASRTTFTGANVLTF.

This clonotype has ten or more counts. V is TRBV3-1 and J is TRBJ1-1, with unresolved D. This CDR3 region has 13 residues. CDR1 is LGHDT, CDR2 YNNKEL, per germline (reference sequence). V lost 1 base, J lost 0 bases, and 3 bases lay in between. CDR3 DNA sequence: TGTGCCAGCAGCCAAGGAGTGAACACTGAAGCTTTCTTT. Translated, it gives CASSQGVNTEAFF.

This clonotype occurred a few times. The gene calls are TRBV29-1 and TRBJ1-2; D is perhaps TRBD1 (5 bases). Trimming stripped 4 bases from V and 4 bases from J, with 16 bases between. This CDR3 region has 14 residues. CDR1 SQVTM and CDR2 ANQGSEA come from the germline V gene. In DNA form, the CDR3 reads TGCAGCGTTGGATTATCAGGGTTCGCCTATGGCTACACCTTC. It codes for CSVGLSGFAYGYTF.

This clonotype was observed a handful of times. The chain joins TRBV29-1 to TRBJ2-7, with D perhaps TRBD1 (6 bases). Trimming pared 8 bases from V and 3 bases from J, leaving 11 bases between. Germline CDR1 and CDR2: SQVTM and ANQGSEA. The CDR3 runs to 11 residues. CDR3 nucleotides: TGCAGCTTCCTGGACAGCTACGAGCAGTACTTC. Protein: CSFLDSYEQYF.

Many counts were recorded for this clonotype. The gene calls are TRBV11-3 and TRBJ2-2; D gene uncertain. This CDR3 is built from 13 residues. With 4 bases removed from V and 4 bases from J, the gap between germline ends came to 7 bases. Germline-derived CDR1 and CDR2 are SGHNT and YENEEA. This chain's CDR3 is CASSWSFTGELFF. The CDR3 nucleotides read TGTGCCAGCAGCTGGTCCTTCACCGGGGAGCTGTTTTTT.

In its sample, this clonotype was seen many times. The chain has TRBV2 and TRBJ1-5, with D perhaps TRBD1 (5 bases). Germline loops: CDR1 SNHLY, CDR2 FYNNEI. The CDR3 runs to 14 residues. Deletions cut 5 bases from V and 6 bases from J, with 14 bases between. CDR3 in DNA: TGTGCCAGCAGTCTGGACACCTGGCCTCAGCCCCAGCATTTT. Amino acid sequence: CASSLDTWPQPQHF. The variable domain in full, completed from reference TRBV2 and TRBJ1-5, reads EPEVTQTPSHQVTQMGQEVILRCVPISNHLYFYWYRQILGQKVEFLVSFYNNEISEKSEIFDDQFSVERPDGSNFTLKIRSTKLEDSAMYFCASSLDTWPQPQHFGDGTRLSIL.

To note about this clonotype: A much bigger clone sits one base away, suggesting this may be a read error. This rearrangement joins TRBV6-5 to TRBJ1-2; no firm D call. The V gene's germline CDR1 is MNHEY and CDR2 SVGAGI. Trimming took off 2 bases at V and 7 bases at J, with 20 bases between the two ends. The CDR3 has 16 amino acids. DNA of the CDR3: TGTGCCAGCAGTTACGGAAGATACCCCAAAGCTAGTGGCTACACCTTC. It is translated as CASSYGRYPKASGYTF.

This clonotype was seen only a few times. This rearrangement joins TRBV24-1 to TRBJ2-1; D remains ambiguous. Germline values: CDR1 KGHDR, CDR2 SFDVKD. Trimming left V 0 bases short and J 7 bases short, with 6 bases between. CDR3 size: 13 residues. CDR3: CATSDLIGNEQFF. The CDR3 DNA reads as TGTGCCACCAGTGATTTGATCGGGAATGAGCAGTTCTTC.

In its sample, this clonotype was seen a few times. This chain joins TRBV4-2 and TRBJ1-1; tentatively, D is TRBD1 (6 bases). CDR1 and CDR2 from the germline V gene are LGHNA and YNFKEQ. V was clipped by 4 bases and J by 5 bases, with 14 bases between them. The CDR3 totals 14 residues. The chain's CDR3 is CASSPGVLGTEAFF. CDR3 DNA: TGTGCCAGCAGCCCAGGGGTCCTTGGGACTGAAGCTTTCTTT.

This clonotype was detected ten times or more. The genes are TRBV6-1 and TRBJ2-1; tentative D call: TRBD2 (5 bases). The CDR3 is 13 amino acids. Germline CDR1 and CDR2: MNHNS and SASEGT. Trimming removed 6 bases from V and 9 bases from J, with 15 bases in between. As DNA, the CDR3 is TGTGCCAGCAGCTCTTCTAGCAACGGTGAGCAGTTCTTC. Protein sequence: CASSSSSNGEQFF.

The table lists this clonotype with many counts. Written as DNA, the CDR3 is TGCGCCAGCAGCTTGCGGACTAGCGGGAGGTCTAACCTGGAGCAGTACTTC. Its translation: CASSLRTSGRSNLEQYF. The V gene is TRBV5-1, the J gene TRBJ2-7; TRBD2 aligns across 14 bases. This CDR3 is built from 17 residues. CDR1 and CDR2 from the germline V gene are SGHRS and YFSETQ. Trimming took 1 base from V and 7 from J; bases not matched to a gene: 10.

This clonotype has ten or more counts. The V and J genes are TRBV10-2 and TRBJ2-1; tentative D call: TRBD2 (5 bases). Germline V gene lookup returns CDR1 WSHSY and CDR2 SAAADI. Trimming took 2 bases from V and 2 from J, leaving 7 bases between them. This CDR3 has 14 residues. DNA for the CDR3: TGCGCCAGCAGTGAGGCTAGCCCCTACAATGAGCAGTTCTTC. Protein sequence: CASSEASPYNEQFF.

The CDR3 loop reads CAISERDFGQPQHF. CDR3 DNA sequence: TGTGCCATCAGTGAGAGGGACTTTGGTCAGCCCCAGCATTTT. The chain joins TRBV10-3 to TRBJ1-5; a weak D match, TRBD1 (5 bases). The CDR3 is 14 residues long. V gave up 2 bases and J gave up 6 bases, with 11 bases separating them. CDR1 is ENHRY, CDR2 SYGVKD, per germline.

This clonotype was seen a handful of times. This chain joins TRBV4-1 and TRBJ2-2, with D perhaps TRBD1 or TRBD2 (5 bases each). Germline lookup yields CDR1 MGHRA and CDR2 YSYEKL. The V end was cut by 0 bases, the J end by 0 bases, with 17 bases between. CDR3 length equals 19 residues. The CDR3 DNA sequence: TGCGCCAGCAGCCAAGATCTCGAGGGGTTGGGAGCGAACACCGGGGAGCTGTTTTTT. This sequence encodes CASSQDLEGLGANTGELFF.

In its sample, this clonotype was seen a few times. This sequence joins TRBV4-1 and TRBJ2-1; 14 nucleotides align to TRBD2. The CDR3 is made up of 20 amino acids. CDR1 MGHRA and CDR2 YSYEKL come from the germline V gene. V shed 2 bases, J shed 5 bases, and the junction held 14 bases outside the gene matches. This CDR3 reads CASSQPPGTSGSGGHNEQFF. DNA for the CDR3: TGCGCCAGCAGCCAACCGCCCGGGACTAGCGGGAGCGGGGGGCACAATGAGCAGTTCTTC.

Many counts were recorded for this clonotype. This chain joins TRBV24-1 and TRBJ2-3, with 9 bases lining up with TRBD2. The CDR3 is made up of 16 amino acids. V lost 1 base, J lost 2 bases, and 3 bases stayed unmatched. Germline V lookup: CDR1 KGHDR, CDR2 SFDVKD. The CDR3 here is CATSDLAGGITDTQYF. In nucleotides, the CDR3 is TGTGCCACCAGTGATTTAGCGGGGGGAATCACAGATACGCAGTATTTT.

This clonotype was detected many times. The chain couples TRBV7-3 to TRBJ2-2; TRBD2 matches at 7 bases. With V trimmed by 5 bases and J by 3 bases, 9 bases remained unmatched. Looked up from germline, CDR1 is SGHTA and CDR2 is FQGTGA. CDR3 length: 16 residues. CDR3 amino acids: CASSLVAGAYTGELFF. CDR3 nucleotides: TGTGCCAGCAGCCTGGTGGCGGGAGCTTACACCGGGGAGCTGTTTTTT.

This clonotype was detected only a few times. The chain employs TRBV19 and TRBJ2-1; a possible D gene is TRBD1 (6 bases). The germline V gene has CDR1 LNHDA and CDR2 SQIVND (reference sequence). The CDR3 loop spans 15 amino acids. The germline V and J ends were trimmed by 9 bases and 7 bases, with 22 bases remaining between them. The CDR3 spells CASKKDSGPWNEQFF. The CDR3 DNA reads TGTGCCAGCAAAAAGGACAGTGGGCCTTGGAATGAGCAGTTCTTC.

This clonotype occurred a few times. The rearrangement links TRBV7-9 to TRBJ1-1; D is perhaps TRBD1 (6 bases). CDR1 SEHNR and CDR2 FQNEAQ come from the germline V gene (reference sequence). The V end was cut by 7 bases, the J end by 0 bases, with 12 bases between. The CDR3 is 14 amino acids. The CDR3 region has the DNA TGTGCCAGCATGGTGGGGGGGCTGAACACTGAAGCTTTCTTT. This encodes CASMVGGLNTEAFF.

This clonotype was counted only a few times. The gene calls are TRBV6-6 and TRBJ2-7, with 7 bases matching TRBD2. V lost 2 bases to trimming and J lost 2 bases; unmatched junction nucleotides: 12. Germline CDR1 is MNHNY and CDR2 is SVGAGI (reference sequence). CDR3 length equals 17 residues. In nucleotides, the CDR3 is TGTGCCAGCAGTTACAAGGGTGGTCCTAGCGGTGCCTACGAGCAGTACTTC. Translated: CASSYKGGPSGAYEQYF.

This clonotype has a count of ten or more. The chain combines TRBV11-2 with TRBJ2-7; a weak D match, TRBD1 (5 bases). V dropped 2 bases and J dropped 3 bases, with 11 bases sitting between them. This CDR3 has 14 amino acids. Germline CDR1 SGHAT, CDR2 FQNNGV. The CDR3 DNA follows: TGTGCCAGCAGCTTACAGGGTGCACTCTACGAGCAGTACTTC. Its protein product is CASSLQGALYEQYF.

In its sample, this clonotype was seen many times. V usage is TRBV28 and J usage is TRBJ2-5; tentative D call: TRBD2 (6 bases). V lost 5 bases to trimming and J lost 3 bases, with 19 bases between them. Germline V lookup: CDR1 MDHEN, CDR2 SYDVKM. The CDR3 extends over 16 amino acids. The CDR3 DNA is TGTGCCAGCAGTCCGCAGGGAGGATCGCCAAAAGAGACCCAGTACTTC. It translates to CASSPQGGSPKETQYF.